This T cell receptor (beta chain) originates from a study of beta chain features in type 1 diabetes. Study results and limitations: People with Type 1 diabetes carried modestly yet significantly shorter TCRB CDR3s in all four CD4+ subsets. An over-representation of cells with high TCR expression could result from cDNA sequencing.

Expressed TCRB transcripts were sequenced because the isolated RNA had all been reverse transcribed beforehand. Only in-frame clones appear in the TCRdb table, and some are missing; sequencing was by immunoSEQ multiplex PCR. The sample holds roughly 150,000 clones, about 9% seen once. In this sample, this clone turned up a few times. Its antigen is not known. There are 11 residues in the CDR3. From germline, CDR1 is DFQATT and CDR2 SNEGSKA (reference sequence). Losses at the gene ends were 4 bases for V and 7 bases for J; bases not matched to a gene: 2. The clonotype originates from a young woman with type 1 diabetes. The sample was central memory CD4+ T cells from blood. The V call is TRBV20-1, the J call TRBJ1-2, with 8 bases fitting TRBD1. Here the CDR3 DNA reads TGCAGTGCTACTGACAGGGGTGGCTACACCTTC. Translated, it gives CSATDRGGYTF.